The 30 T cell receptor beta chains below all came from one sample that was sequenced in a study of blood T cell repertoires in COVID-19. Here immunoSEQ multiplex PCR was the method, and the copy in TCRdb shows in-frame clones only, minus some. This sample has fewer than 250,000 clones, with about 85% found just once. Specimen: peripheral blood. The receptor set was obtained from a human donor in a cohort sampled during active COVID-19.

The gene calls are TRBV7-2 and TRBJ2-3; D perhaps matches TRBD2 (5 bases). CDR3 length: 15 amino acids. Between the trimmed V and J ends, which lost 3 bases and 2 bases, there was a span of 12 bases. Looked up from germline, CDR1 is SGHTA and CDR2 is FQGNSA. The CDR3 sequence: CASSLASGPTDTQYF. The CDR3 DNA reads TGTGCCAGCAGCTTGGCGAGCGGACCCACAGATACGCAGTATTTT.

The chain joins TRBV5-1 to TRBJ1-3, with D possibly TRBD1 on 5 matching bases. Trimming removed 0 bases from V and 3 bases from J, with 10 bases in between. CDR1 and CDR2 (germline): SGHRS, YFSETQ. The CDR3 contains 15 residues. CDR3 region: CASSLAAGDGNTIYF. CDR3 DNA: TGCGCCAGCAGCTTGGCCGCGGGGGATGGAAACACCATATATTTT. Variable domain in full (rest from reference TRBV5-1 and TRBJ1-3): KAGVTQTPRYLIKTRGQQVTLSCSPISGHRSVSWYQQTPGQGLQFLFEYFSETQRNKGNFPGRFSGRQFSNSRSEMNVSTLELGDSALYLCASSLAAGDGNTIYFGEGSWLTVV.

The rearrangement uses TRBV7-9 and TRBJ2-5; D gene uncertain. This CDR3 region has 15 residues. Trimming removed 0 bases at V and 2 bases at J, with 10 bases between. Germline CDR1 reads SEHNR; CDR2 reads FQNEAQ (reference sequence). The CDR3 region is CASSLAEIAQETQYF. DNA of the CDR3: TGTGCCAGCAGCTTAGCGGAGATAGCACAAGAGACCCAGTACTTC. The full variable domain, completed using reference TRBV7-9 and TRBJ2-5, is DTGVSQNPRHKITKRGQNVTFRCDPISEHNRLYWYRQTLGQGPEFLTYFQNEAQLEKSRLLSDRFSAERPKGSFSTLEIQRTEQGDSAMYLCASSLAEIAQETQYFGPGTRLLVL.

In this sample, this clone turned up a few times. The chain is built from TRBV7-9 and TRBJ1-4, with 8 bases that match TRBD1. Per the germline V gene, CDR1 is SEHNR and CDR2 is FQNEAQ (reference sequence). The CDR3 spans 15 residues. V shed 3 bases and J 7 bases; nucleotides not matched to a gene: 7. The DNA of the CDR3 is TGTGCCAGCAGCTTCAAACTAGACAGGGGTGAAAAACTGTTTTTT. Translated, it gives CASSFKLDRGEKLFF.

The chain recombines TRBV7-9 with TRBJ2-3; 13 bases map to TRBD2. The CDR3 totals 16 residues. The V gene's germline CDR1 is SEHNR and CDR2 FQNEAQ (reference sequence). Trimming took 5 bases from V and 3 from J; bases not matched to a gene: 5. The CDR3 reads CASSGLAGVFTDTQYF. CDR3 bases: TGTGCCAGCAGCGGACTAGCGGGAGTTTTTACAGATACGCAGTATTTT.

CDR3 sequence (DNA): TGTGCCAGCAGCCAGGAAGGGACTAGCTCCTACAATGAGCAGTTCTTC. Protein product: CASSQEGTSSYNEQFF. The chain joins TRBV4-2 to TRBJ2-1, with TRBD2 identical over 8 bases. The CDR3 length is 16 residues. The V and J ends lost 3 bases and 0 bases, in that order; junction bases with no gene match: 4. Germline V gene sequence: CDR1 LGHNA, CDR2 YNFKEQ.

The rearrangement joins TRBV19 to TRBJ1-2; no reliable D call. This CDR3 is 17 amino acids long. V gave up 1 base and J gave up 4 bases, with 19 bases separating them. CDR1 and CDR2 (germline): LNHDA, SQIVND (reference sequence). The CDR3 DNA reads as TGTGCCAGTAGTATAGGCACATTCTTAGCGCGCGGCTATGGCTACACCTTC. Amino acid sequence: CASSIGTFLARGYGYTF.

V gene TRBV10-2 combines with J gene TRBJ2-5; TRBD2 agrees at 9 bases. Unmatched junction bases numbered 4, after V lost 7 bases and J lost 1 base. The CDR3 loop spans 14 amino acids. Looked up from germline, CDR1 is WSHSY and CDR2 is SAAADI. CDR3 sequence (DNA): TGCGCCAGCAAGGTAGCGGGGGTCCAAGAGACCCAGTACTTC. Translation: CASKVAGVQETQYF.

The CDR3 sequence is CASSPALGRTEAFF. For the CDR3, the DNA is TGTGCCAGCAGCCCAGCACTCGGGAGGACTGAAGCTTTCTTT. V is TRBV7-6 and J is TRBJ1-1, with D unresolved. V gave up 5 bases and J gave up 5 bases, with 15 bases separating them. The CDR3 totals 14 residues. CDR1 is SGHVS, CDR2 FNYEAQ, per germline.

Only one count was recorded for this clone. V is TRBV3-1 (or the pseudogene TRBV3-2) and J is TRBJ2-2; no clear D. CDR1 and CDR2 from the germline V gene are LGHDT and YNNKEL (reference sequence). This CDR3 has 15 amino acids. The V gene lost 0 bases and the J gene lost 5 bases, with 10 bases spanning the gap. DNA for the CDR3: TGTGCCAGCAGCCAAGATCTTCGGCGGACCGGGGAGCTGTTTTTT. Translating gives CASSQDLRRTGELFF.

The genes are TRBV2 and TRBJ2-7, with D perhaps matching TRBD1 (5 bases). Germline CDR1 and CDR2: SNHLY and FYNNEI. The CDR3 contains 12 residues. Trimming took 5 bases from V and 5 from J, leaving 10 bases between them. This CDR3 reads CASSRRVHEQYF. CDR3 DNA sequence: TGTGCCAGCAGTCGCAGGGTTCACGAGCAGTACTTC. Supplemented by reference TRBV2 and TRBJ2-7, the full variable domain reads EPEVTQTPSHQVTQMGQEVILRCVPISNHLYFYWYRQILGQKVEFLVSFYNNEISEKSEIFDDQFSVERPDGSNFTLKIRSTKLEDSAMYFCASSRRVHEQYFGPGTRLTVT.

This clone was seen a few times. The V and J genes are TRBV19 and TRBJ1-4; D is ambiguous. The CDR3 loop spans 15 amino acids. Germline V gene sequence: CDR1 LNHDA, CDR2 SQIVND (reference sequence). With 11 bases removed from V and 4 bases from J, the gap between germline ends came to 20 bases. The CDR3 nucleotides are TGTGCCTCCACAGAGACGGCTTCTGGTAATGAAAAACTGTTTTTT. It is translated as CASTETASGNEKLFF.

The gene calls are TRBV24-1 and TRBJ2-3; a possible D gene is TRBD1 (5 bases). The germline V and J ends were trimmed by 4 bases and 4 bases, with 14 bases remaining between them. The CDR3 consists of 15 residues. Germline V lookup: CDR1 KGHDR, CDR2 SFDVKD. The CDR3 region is CATSEAQDEPDTQYF. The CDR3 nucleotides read TGTGCCACCAGTGAGGCACAGGATGAGCCAGATACGCAGTATTTT.

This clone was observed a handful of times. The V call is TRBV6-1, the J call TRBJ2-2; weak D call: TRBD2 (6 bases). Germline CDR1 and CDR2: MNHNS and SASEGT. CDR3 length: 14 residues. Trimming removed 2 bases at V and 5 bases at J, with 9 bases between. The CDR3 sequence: CASSEPGDTGELFF. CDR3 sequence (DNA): TGTGCCAGCAGTGAACCGGGAGATACCGGGGAGCTGTTTTTT.

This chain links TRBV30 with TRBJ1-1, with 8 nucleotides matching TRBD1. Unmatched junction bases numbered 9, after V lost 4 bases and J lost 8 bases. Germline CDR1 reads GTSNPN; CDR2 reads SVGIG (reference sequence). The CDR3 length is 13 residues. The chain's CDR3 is CAWNPGQGREAFF. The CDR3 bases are TGTGCCTGGAATCCCGGACAGGGACGAGAAGCTTTCTTT. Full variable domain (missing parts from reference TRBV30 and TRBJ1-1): SQTIHQWPATLVQPVGSPLSLECTVEGTSNPNLYWYRQAAGRGLQLLFYSVGIGQISSEVPQNLSASRPQDRQFILSSKKLLLSDSGFYLCAWNPGQGREAFFGQGTRLTVV.

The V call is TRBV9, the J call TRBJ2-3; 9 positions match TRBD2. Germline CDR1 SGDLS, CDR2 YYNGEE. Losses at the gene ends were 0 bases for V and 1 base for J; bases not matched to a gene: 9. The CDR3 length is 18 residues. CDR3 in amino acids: CASSVAGGGARGTDTQYF. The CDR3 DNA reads TGTGCCAGCAGCGTAGCGGGCGGGGGGGCCCGTGGCACAGATACGCAGTATTTT. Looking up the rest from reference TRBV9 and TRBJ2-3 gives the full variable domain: DSGVTQTPKHLITATGQRVTLRCSPRSGDLSVYWYQQSLDQGLQFLIQYYNGEERAKGNILERFSAQQFPDLHSELNLSSLELGDSALYFCASSVAGGGARGTDTQYFGPGTRLTVL.

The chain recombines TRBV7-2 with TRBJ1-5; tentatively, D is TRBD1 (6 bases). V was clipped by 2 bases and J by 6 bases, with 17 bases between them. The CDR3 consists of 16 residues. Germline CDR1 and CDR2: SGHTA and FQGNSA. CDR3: CASSLKGGGSGQPQHF. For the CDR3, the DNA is TGTGCCAGCAGCTTAAAAGGGGGGGGCTCCGGTCAGCCCCAGCATTTT.

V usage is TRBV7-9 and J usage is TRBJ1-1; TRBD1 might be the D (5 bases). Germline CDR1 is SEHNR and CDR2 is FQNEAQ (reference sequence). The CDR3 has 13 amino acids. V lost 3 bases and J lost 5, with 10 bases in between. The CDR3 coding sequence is TGTGCCAGCAGCTTGTCAGGGAGGACTGAAGCTTTCTTT. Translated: CASSLSGRTEAFF.

This CDR3 reads CATRAKTGGRTEAFF. In nucleotides, the CDR3 is TGTGCCACCAGGGCAAAGACAGGGGGTAGGACTGAAGCTTTCTTT. The chain is built from TRBV24-1 and TRBJ1-1; 9 bases are a match to TRBD1. Per germline, CDR1 KGHDR and CDR2 SFDVKD. The trim removed 7 bases at V and 5 bases at J, leaving 10 bases unmatched. The CDR3 contains 15 residues.

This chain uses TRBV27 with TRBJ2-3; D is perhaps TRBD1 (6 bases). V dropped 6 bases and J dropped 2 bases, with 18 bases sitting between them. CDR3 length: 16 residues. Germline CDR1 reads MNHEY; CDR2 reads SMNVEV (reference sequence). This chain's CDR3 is CASSYRRGRNTDTQYF. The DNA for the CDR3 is TGTGCCAGCAGCTACCGCAGGGGACGCAACACAGATACGCAGTATTTT.

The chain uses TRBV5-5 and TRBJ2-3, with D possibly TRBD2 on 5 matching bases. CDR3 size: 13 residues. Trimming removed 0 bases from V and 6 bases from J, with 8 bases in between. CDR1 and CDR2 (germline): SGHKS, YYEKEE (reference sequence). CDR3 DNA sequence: TGTGCCAGCAGCTTGGGGACTGAGGATACGCAGTATTTT. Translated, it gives CASSLGTEDTQYF.

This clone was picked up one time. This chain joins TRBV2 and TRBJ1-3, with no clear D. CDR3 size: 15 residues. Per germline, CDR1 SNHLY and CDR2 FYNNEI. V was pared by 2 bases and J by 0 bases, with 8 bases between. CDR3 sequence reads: CASSETRSSGNTIYF. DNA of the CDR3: TGTGCCAGCAGTGAAACAAGGAGCTCTGGAAACACCATATATTTT.

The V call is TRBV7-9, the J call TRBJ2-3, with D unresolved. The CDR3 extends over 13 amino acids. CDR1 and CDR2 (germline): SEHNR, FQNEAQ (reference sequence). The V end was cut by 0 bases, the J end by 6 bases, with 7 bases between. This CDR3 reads CASSLANADTQYF. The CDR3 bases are TGTGCCAGCAGCTTAGCTAACGCGGATACGCAGTATTTT.

CDR3 region: CAPCGPYEQYF. The CDR3, as DNA: TGTGCCCCTTGTGGGCCCTACGAGCAGTACTTC. The rearrangement uses TRBV27 and TRBJ2-7; D not certain. Germline loops: CDR1 MNHEY, CDR2 SMNVEV (reference sequence). V was cut by 11 bases and J by 2 bases, with 10 bases left in between. The CDR3 runs 11 residues.

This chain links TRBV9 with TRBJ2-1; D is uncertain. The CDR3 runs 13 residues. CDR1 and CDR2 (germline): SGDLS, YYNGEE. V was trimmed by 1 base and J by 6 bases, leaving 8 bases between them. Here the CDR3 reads CASSVLSTNEQFF. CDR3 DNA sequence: TGTGCCAGCAGCGTACTCAGTACCAATGAGCAGTTCTTC.

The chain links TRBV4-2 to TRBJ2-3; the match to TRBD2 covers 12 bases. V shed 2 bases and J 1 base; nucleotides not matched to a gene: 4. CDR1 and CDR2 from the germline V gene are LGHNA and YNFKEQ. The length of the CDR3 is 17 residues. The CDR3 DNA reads TGTGCCAGCAGCCAACCTGGACTAGCGGGACGCACAGATACGCAGTATTTT. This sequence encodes CASSQPGLAGRTDTQYF.

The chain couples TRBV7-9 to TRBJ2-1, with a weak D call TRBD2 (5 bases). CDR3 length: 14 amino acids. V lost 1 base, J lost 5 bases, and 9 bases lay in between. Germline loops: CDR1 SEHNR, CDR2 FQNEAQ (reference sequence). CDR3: CASSLGDYHNEQFF. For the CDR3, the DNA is TGTGCCAGCAGCTTAGGTGACTACCACAATGAGCAGTTCTTC.

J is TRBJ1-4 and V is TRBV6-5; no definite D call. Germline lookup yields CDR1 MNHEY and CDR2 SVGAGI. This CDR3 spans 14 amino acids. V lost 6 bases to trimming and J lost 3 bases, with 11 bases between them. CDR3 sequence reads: CASRFDLANEKLFF. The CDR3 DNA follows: TGTGCCAGCAGATTCGACTTGGCTAATGAAAAACTGTTTTTT.

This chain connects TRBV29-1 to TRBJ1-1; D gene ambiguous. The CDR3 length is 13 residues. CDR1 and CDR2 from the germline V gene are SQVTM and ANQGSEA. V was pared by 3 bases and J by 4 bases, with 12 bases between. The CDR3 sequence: CSVERAEGTEAFF. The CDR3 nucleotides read TGCAGCGTTGAGAGGGCGGAAGGCACTGAAGCTTTCTTT.

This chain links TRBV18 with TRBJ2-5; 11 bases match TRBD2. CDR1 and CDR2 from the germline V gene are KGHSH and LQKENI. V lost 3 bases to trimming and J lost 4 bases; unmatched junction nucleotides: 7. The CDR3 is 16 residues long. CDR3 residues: CASSPQTSGSGETQYF. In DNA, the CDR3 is TGTGCCAGCTCACCCCAAACTAGCGGGAGTGGAGAGACCCAGTACTTC.